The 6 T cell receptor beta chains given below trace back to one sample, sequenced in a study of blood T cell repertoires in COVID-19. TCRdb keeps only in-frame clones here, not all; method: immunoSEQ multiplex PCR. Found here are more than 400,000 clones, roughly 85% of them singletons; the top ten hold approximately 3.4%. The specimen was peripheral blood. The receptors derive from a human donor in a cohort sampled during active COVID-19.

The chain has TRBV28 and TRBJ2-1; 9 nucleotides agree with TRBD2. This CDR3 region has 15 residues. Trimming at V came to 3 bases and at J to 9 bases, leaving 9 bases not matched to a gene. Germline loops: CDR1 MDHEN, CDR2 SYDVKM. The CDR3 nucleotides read TGTGCCAGCAGTTTGGTCATTAGCGGGAGTACTGAGCAGTTCTTC. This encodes CASSLVISGSTEQFF. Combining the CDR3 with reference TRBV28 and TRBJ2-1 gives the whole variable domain DVKVTQSSRYLVKRTGEKVFLECVQDMDHENMFWYRQDPGLGLRLIYFSYDVKMKEKGDIPEGYSVSREKKERFSLILESASTNQTSMYLCASSLVISGSTEQFFGPGTRLTVL.

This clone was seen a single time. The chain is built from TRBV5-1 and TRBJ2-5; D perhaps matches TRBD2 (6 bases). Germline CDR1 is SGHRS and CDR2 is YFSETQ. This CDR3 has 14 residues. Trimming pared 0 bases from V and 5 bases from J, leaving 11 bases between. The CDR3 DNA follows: TGCGCCAGCAGCTTGGAAGCGGGCACGGAGACCCAGTACTTC. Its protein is CASSLEAGTETQYF.

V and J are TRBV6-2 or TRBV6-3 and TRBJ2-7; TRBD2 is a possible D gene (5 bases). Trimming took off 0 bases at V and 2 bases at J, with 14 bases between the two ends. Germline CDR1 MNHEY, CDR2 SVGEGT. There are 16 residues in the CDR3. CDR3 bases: TGTGCCAGCAGTTACTCGAGTGAGCGGATCACCTACGAGCAGTACTTC. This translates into CASSYSSERITYEQYF.

CDR3 region: CASSPQPGTLYEQYF. CDR3 in DNA: TGTGCCAGCAGCCCCCAACCCGGGACACTCTACGAGCAGTACTTC. This chain links TRBV9 with TRBJ2-7; possible D gene TRBD1, 6 bases. V shed 4 bases and J shed 3 bases, with 17 bases lying between them. Germline V gene lookup returns CDR1 SGDLS and CDR2 YYNGEE. The CDR3 spans 15 residues.

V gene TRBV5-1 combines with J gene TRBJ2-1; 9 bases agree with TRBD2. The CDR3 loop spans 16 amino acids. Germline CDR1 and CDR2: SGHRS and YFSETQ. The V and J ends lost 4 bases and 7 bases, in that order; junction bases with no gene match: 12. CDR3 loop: CASSPDIGGRVNEQFF. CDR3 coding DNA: TGCGCCAGCAGCCCGGATATTGGCGGGAGGGTGAATGAGCAGTTCTTC.

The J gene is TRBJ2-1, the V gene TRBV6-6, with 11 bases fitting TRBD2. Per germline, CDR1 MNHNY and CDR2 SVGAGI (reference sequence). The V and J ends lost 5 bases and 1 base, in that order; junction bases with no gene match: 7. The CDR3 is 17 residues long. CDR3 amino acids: CASSHQPSGRSYNEQFF. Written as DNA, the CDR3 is TGTGCCAGCAGTCATCAACCTAGCGGGAGGTCCTACAATGAGCAGTTCTTC.